Each of the 24 T cell receptor beta chains below was sequenced from the same sample in a study of shared clonotypes between healthy human individuals. This table comes from immunoSEQ multiplex PCR, and its TCRdb copy is limited to in-frame clones, with some not included. The sample holds around 1 million clones; more than 75% are singletons and the top ten take 1.5%. Source material: memory CD4+ T cells sorted from blood. Stated subset: CD45RA-negative fraction. The receptor source for this set is a young man in good health.

The chain couples TRBV25-1 to TRBJ1-4; 7 bases match TRBD1. The germline V gene encodes CDR1 MGHDK and CDR2 SYGVNS. Unmatched junction bases numbered 10, after V lost 2 bases and J lost 7 bases. This CDR3 has 16 residues. The CDR3 reads CASSEGGRGPSEKLFF. The CDR3 bases are TGTGCCAGCAGTGAAGGGGGTAGGGGGCCGAGTGAAAAACTGTTTTTT.

The chain employs TRBV29-1 and TRBJ2-3; no definite D call. Trimming pared 7 bases from V and 1 base from J, leaving 24 bases between. The V gene's germline CDR1 is SQVTM and CDR2 ANQGSEA. The CDR3 length is 17 residues. This chain's CDR3 is CSDRFRSSDRRTDTQYF. For the CDR3, the DNA is TGCAGCGACCGCTTTCGGTCTAGTGATCGCCGCACAGATACGCAGTATTTT.

The DNA of the CDR3 is TGTGCCAGCAGTGAAAGGGGGATCGAGGGCTACACCTTC. Protein product: CASSERGIEGYTF. The chain recombines TRBV6-1 with TRBJ1-2; possible D gene TRBD1, 6 bases. V lost 2 bases and J 8 bases, leaving 12 bases between the germline ends. The CDR3 has 13 amino acids. Germline values: CDR1 MNHNS, CDR2 SASEGT.

CDR3: CARLGQSVNYGYTF. The CDR3, as DNA: TGCGCCAGATTGGGACAGAGCGTTAACTATGGCTACACCTTC. V usage is TRBV5-1 and J usage is TRBJ1-2; 7 positions match TRBD1. Germline CDR1 reads SGHRS; CDR2 reads YFSETQ. There are 14 residues in the CDR3. The trim removed 8 bases at V and 1 base at J, leaving 8 bases unmatched.

The V gene is TRBV4-1, the J gene TRBJ1-6; D not resolved. Trimming took off 0 bases at V and 10 bases at J, with 13 bases between the two ends. The CDR3 contains 15 residues. Germline V gene data show CDR1 as MGHRA and CDR2 as YSYEKL. The CDR3 is CASSQETAVGSPLHF. The CDR3 coding sequence is TGCGCCAGCAGCCAAGAAACAGCGGTAGGATCACCCCTCCACTTT.

V is TRBV6-5 and J is TRBJ1-4, with 9 positions matching TRBD1. The CDR3 loop spans 14 amino acids. Germline assignment: CDR1 MNHEY and CDR2 SVGAGI. Trimming removed 4 bases from V and 6 bases from J; junction bases left unmatched: 3. The CDR3 loop is CASSSGQGYEKLFF. CDR3 coding DNA: TGTGCCAGCAGTTCGGGACAGGGATATGAAAAACTGTTTTTT.

In this sample, this clone turned up a few times. The chain links TRBV28 to TRBJ2-7; no firm D call. The CDR3 is made up of 16 amino acids. Germline lookup yields CDR1 MDHEN and CDR2 SYDVKM. V was clipped by 2 bases and J by 1 base, with 15 bases between them. In DNA form, the CDR3 reads TGTGCCAGCAGTTTAAACTTGGCAGTCCTTTCCTACGAGCAGTACTTC. Translation gives CASSLNLAVLSYEQYF.

This clone has just one count. The DNA of the CDR3 is TGCGCCAGCAGCTTGCTCCGGGACGGACGCTCTAGCACAGATACGCAGTATTTT. Translating it yields CASSLLRDGRSSTDTQYF. The chain is built from TRBV5-1 and TRBJ2-3; D assignment may be TRBD1 or TRBD2 (5 bases each). Trimming removed 1 base at V and 0 bases at J, with 18 bases between. This CDR3 region has 18 residues. CDR1 and CDR2 from the germline V gene are SGHRS and YFSETQ.

As concerns this clone: The sample holds other DNA sequences that translate to the same CDR3. The V and J genes are TRBV4-1 and TRBJ2-2; either TRBD1 or TRBD2 may fit D (6 bases each). This CDR3 is built from 13 residues. V was trimmed by 5 bases and J by 3 bases, leaving 7 bases between them. CDR1 and CDR2 (germline): MGHRA, YSYEKL. The CDR3, as DNA: TGCGCCAGCAGCAGGGGGGACACCGGGGAGCTGTTTTTT. It encodes CASSRGDTGELFF.

The rearrangement uses TRBV6-5 and TRBJ2-7, with a weak D call TRBD2 (6 bases). Deletions cut 2 bases from V and 7 bases from J, with 15 bases between. The CDR3 spans 14 residues. Germline assignment: CDR1 MNHEY and CDR2 SVGAGI. The CDR3 nucleotides are TGTGCCAGCAGTTACGGGGGGAGGTCAGGGGAGCAGTACTTC. This gives the protein CASSYGGRSGEQYF.

This clone was counted a few times. The V call is TRBV6-6, the J call TRBJ1-6, with D unclear. Trimming left V 8 bases short and J 0 bases short, with 11 bases between. This CDR3 has 15 residues. CDR1 is MNHNY and CDR2 is SVGAGI in the germline V gene (reference sequence). CDR3 bases: TGTGCCAGCGTTCCCCGGAGCTCCTATAATTCACCCCTCCACTTT. Protein: CASVPRSSYNSPLHF.

The chain joins TRBV7-9 to TRBJ2-4; no clear D. Germline values: CDR1 SEHNR, CDR2 FQNEAQ (reference sequence). The CDR3 totals 15 residues. V lost 5 bases to trimming and J lost 5 bases, with 16 bases between them. CDR3 residues: CASSPGPGPQNIQYF. The CDR3 region has the DNA TGTGCCAGCAGCCCGGGTCCCGGCCCGCAAAACATTCAGTACTTC. The full variable domain, rest sourced from reference TRBV7-9 and TRBJ2-4, is DTGVSQNPRHKITKRGQNVTFRCDPISEHNRLYWYRQTLGQGPEFLTYFQNEAQLEKSRLLSDRFSAERPKGSFSTLEIQRTEQGDSAMYLCASSPGPGPQNIQYFGAGTRLSVL.

The chain couples TRBV5-4 to TRBJ2-5, with a tentative D call TRBD2 (6 bases). Germline loops: CDR1 SGHNT, CDR2 YYREEE (reference sequence). Trimming took off 4 bases at V and 1 base at J, with 11 bases between the two ends. The CDR3 runs to 14 residues. CDR3 nucleotides: TGTGCCAGCAGCCGAGGACTATTCCAAGAGACCCAGTACTTC. It yields the protein CASSRGLFQETQYF.

This clone is a singleton in its sample. This chain uses TRBV30 with TRBJ1-2; D ambiguous. The V end was cut by 4 bases, the J end by 1 base, with 7 bases between. CDR3 size: 12 residues. In germline, CDR1 is GTSNPN, CDR2 SVGIG (reference sequence). CDR3 nucleotides: TGTGCCTGGAAATCATTTAACTATGGCTACACCTTC. Protein sequence: CAWKSFNYGYTF.

The chain has TRBV2 and TRBJ1-5, with D unclear. V lost 2 bases and J 3 bases, leaving 11 bases between the germline ends. CDR3 size: 15 residues. Germline V gives CDR1 SNHLY, CDR2 FYNNEI. In nucleotides, the CDR3 is TGTGCCAGCAGTGAACGCCATCCCTTCAATCAGCCCCAGCATTTT. Translated, it gives CASSERHPFNQPQHF.

This clone appeared a few times. V gene TRBV19 combines with J gene TRBJ2-1, with no clear D. CDR1 and CDR2 (germline): LNHDA, SQIVND (reference sequence). This CDR3 contains 13 residues. V was pared by 3 bases and J by 8 bases, with 11 bases between. Written as DNA, the CDR3 is TGTGCCAGTAGTATGCGCGCCGACGATGAGCAGTTCTTC. Protein product: CASSMRADDEQFF.

This chain uses TRBV6-1 with TRBJ2-2; 7 bases line up with TRBD1. This CDR3 contains 16 residues. J lost 0 bases, V lost 4 bases, and 5 bases had no gene match. Germline V lookup: CDR1 MNHNS, CDR2 SASEGT. The CDR3, as DNA: TGTGCCAGCAGTGCCCGGGACAGCCCGAACACCGGGGAGCTGTTTTTT. Protein product: CASSARDSPNTGELFF.

J is TRBJ2-1 and V is TRBV7-2; 10 nucleotides align to TRBD2. V dropped 3 bases and J dropped 8; count of bases not matched to a gene: 13. This CDR3 contains 17 residues. Germline V gene data show CDR1 as SGHTA and CDR2 as FQGNSA. DNA for the CDR3: TGTGCCAGCAGCTTGGACTCTAGCGGGAGAAAGCATTATGAGCAGTTCTTC. Translation: CASSLDSSGRKHYEQFF.

The genes are TRBV18 and TRBJ2-5; D is unclear. V was cut by 6 bases and J by 3 bases, with 11 bases left in between. From germline, CDR1 is KGHSH and CDR2 LQKENI. This CDR3 has 13 residues. In DNA, the CDR3 is TGTGCCAGCTCCCCGAGTCAGGAAGAGACCCAGTACTTC. It specifies CASSPSQEETQYF. Supplemented by reference TRBV18 and TRBJ2-5, the full variable domain reads NAGVMQNPRHLVRRRGQEARLRCSPMKGHSHVYWYRQLPEEGLKFMVYLQKENIIDESGMPKERFSAEFPKEGPSILRIQQVVRGDSAAYFCASSPSQEETQYFGPGTRLLVL.

The chain links TRBV6-1 to TRBJ1-1; tentative D call: TRBD1 (5 bases). Trimming left V 5 bases short and J 5 bases short, with 15 bases between. The germline V gene encodes CDR1 MNHNS and CDR2 SASEGT. The CDR3 spans 14 residues. The CDR3 DNA is TGTGCCAGCAGTCCCTTAGTTGGGGGTACTGAAGCTTTCTTT. Translated, it gives CASSPLVGGTEAFF.

The gene calls are TRBV18 and TRBJ2-1; D unclear. Germline V CDR1 and CDR2: KGHSH, LQKENI. The CDR3 extends over 14 amino acids. The V end was cut by 3 bases, the J end by 10 bases, with 16 bases between. CDR3: CASSPNEWDNEQFF. The DNA for the CDR3 is TGTGCCAGCTCACCGAATGAGTGGGATAACGAGCAGTTCTTC.

V is TRBV19 and J is TRBJ1-2; D uncertain. Trimming removed 6 bases at V and 2 bases at J, with 10 bases between. CDR3 length: 13 amino acids. Germline V gene lookup returns CDR1 LNHDA and CDR2 SQIVND (reference sequence). CDR3 bases: TGTGCCAGTAGCCACTCGGGCAACTATGGCTACACCTTC. It translates to CASSHSGNYGYTF. Using reference TRBV19 and TRBJ1-2 for the parts outside the CDR3, the full variable domain is DGGITQSPKYLFRKEGQNVTLSCEQNLNHDAMYWYRQDPGQGLRLIYYSQIVNDFQKGDIAEGYSVSREKKESFPLTVTSAQKNPTAFYLCASSHSGNYGYTFGSGTRLTVV.

The chain recombines TRBV23-1 with TRBJ2-1; no reliable D call. TRBV23-1 is filed as an ORF, its function uncertain. V lost 7 bases to trimming and J lost 6 bases, with 16 bases between them. The CDR3 consists of 14 residues. The CDR3 bases are TGCGCCAGCAATCCGGCGGAGAGTGGCAATGAGCAGTTCTTC. As protein: CASNPAESGNEQFF.

This clone was found once. V and J are TRBV4-1 and TRBJ2-1; TRBD2 matches at 9 bases. J gave up 6 bases and V 0 bases, and 6 bases lay outside the gene matches. CDR1 and CDR2 (germline): MGHRA, YSYEKL. CDR3 size: 16 residues. The CDR3 loop reads CASSQDPGTSSNEQFF. CDR3 nucleotide sequence: TGCGCCAGCAGCCAAGATCCCGGGACTAGCTCCAATGAGCAGTTCTTC.